These 16 T cell receptor beta chains share one sample of origin, sequenced in a study of CD8 T cells in ankylosing spondylitis. TCRdb passed the 5' RACE reads through MiXCR, listing each CDR3 protein once. This table holds under 300,000 distinct CDR3 sequences, around 10% found once. Sequenced input: blood, either unsorted or a sorted T cell fraction (not recorded which). These receptor sequences come from a male donor with ankylosing spondylitis or in good health (not recorded which).

This clonotype was found many times. V is TRBV29-1 and J is TRBJ2-5; 11 nucleotides agree with TRBD2. Germline V gene lookup returns CDR1 SQVTM and CDR2 ANQGSEA. With V trimmed by 6 bases and J by 5 bases, 14 bases remained unmatched. The CDR3 is made up of 16 amino acids. The DNA of the CDR3 is TGCAGCGTAGATGGGACTAGCGGCCGACCCCCGGAGACCCAGTACTTC. Translation gives CSVDGTSGRPPETQYF.

This clonotype showed up many times. The chain carries TRBV7-2 and TRBJ2-1, with a possible D match to TRBD2 (7 bases). Trimming took 4 bases from V and 3 from J, leaving 13 bases between them. The CDR3 contains 15 residues. Germline lookup yields CDR1 SGHTA and CDR2 FQGNSA. The CDR3 DNA is TGTGCCAGCAGCTCTAGCGGAGGGGGCTACAATGAGCAGTTCTTC. Translation: CASSSSGGGYNEQFF.

This clonotype was picked up many times. The chain joins TRBV30 to TRBJ1-4, with D perhaps matching TRBD1 (5 bases). The CDR3 length is 15 residues. Trimming left V 4 bases short and J 0 bases short, with 12 bases between. The germline CDR1 and CDR2 sequences are GTSNPN and SVGIG (reference sequence). This chain's CDR3 is CAWNGDLSTNEKLFF. The CDR3 nucleotides read TGTGCCTGGAATGGGGACCTCTCAACTAATGAAAAACTGTTTTTT. The complete variable domain, with remaining parts taken from reference TRBV30 and TRBJ1-4, reads SQTIHQWPATLVQPVGSPLSLECTVEGTSNPNLYWYRQAAGRGLQLLFYSVGIGQISSEVPQNLSASRPQDRQFILSSKKLLLSDSGFYLCAWNGDLSTNEKLFFGSGTQLSVL.

This clonotype was seen many times. The chain joins TRBV12-3 or TRBV12-4 to TRBJ1-2; 7 bases are shared with TRBD1. V trimming: 4 bases; J trimming: 4 bases; junction bases outside the gene matches: 9. This CDR3 comprises 15 residues. In DNA form, the CDR3 reads TGTGCCAGCAGTTCCCGGGACAGTAGGGTCTATGGCTACACCTTC. As protein: CASSSRDSRVYGYTF.

CDR3 sequence reads: CASSQGGPYNEQFF. The CDR3 region has the DNA TGTGCCAGCAGCCAAGGGGGACCATACAATGAGCAGTTCTTC. The rearrangement joins TRBV14 to TRBJ2-1; either TRBD1 or TRBD2 may supply D (5 bases each). CDR1 SGHDN and CDR2 FVKESK come from the germline V gene. The length of the CDR3 is 14 residues. Trimming shortened V by 1 base and J by 4 bases, and 8 bases separated the two germline ends.

This clonotype has a count of ten or more. This sequence joins TRBV29-1 and TRBJ2-2, with a weak D call TRBD2 (5 bases). The CDR3 is 15 residues long. Trimming left V 2 bases short and J 4 bases short, with 14 bases between. Germline CDR1 is SQVTM and CDR2 is ANQGSEA. CDR3 amino acids: CSVELDPGSTGELFF. As DNA, the CDR3 is TGCAGCGTTGAACTGGACCCTGGGAGCACCGGGGAGCTGTTTTTT.

The rearrangement uses TRBV12-3 or TRBV12-4 and TRBJ1-1, with TRBD1 as a possible D gene (5 bases). V lost 6 bases, J lost 5 bases, and 16 bases lay in between. There are 14 residues in the CDR3. This CDR3 reads CASSPGGRGTEAFF. The CDR3 nucleotides are TGTGCCAGCAGCCCCGGGGGGAGGGGAACTGAAGCTTTCTTT.

This clonotype was recorded at least ten times. V gene TRBV27 combines with J gene TRBJ1-6, with D perhaps matching TRBD1 (6 bases). The CDR3 covers 13 residues. From germline, CDR1 is MNHEY and CDR2 SMNVEV (reference sequence). V lost 5 bases and J 10 bases, leaving 12 bases between the germline ends. CDR3 residues: CASSGGLRSPLHF. In nucleotides, the CDR3 is TGTGCCAGCAGTGGGGGCTTGAGATCACCCCTCCACTTT.

This clonotype was observed a handful of times. The chain carries TRBV27 and TRBJ2-5, with TRBD1 matching over 7 bases. CDR3 size: 14 residues. Germline V lookup: CDR1 MNHEY, CDR2 SMNVEV (reference sequence). Trimming cost V 5 bases and J 4 bases; bases outside gene matches: 7. Here the CDR3 DNA reads TGTGCCAGCAGTAACGACAGGGTAGGAGAGACCCAGTACTTC. This encodes CASSNDRVGETQYF.

This clonotype came up many times. This rearrangement joins TRBV3-1 to TRBJ2-7, with 11 bases fitting TRBD1. Per the germline V gene, CDR1 is LGHDT and CDR2 is YNNKEL (reference sequence). The CDR3 has 14 amino acids. V gave up 4 bases and J gave up 11 bases; unmatched junction bases: 10. CDR3 DNA sequence: TGTGCCAGCAGCCCCACGGGACAGGGGGGTCAGGAGTACTTC. Its translation is CASSPTGQGGQEYF.

V and J are TRBV10-3 and TRBJ1-6; 7 bases fit TRBD1. Germline CDR1 ENHRY, CDR2 SYGVKD. V lost 3 bases, J lost 9 bases, and 8 bases stayed unmatched. This CDR3 has 15 amino acids. The CDR3 region is CAISDRGGGGSPLHF. CDR3 nucleotides: TGTGCCATCAGTGACAGAGGGGGCGGCGGTTCACCCCTCCACTTT.

This clonotype was detected only a few times. V is TRBV12-3 or TRBV12-4 and J is TRBJ2-7; TRBD2 matches 8 bases. Trimming cost V 3 bases and J 3 bases; bases outside gene matches: 7. This CDR3 has 15 residues. DNA of the CDR3: TGTGCCAGCAGTTTGGCGAGCGGGGGACTCTACGAGCAGTACTTC. This gives the protein CASSLASGGLYEQYF.

The chain is built from TRBV6-1 and TRBJ1-1; 7 nucleotides match TRBD1. Trimming cost V 6 bases and J 9 bases; bases outside gene matches: 7. CDR3 length equals 12 residues. Germline V gives CDR1 MNHNS, CDR2 SASEGT. The CDR3 DNA is TGTGCCAGCAGCAGGGACAGTAAAAAAGCTTTCTTT. Translating it yields CASSRDSKKAFF.

This clonotype appeared a few times. The V gene is TRBV20-1, the J gene TRBJ1-1, with 7 bases aligning to TRBD1. CDR3 size: 13 residues. The V segment lost 7 bases and the J segment 1 base; nucleotides outside the gene matches: 6. Germline assignment: CDR1 DFQATT and CDR2 SNEGSKA (reference sequence). The CDR3 DNA reads TGCAGTGTCCGGACAGGAGAGAACACTGAAGCTTTCTTT. Translated, it gives CSVRTGENTEAFF.

Ten or more counts support this clonotype. The chain employs TRBV6-5 and TRBJ2-4; the D gene is possibly TRBD1 (6 bases). This CDR3 contains 15 residues. Germline CDR1 MNHEY, CDR2 SVGAGI. Trimming left V 2 bases short and J 7 bases short, with 15 bases between. DNA of the CDR3: TGTGCCAGCAGTTACCAGGGGTTGGGGGTGAACATTCAGTACTTC. Protein product: CASSYQGLGVNIQYF.

This clonotype was observed at least ten times. The rearrangement joins TRBV12-3 or TRBV12-4 to TRBJ1-2; TRBD1 agrees at 10 bases. The trim removed 6 bases at V and 5 bases at J, leaving 12 bases unmatched. This CDR3 is built from 16 residues. CDR3 sequence: CASSNSRTGGYYGYTF. In DNA form, the CDR3 reads TGTGCCAGCAGCAACTCTCGGACAGGGGGTTATTATGGCTACACCTTC.